Given below is one TCR beta chain in context. This sample is drawn from a study of blood T cell repertoires in COVID-19. Looking at the study overall: From T cells, B-cell-depleted T cells, or PBMCs came the material, which was cDNA or gDNA.

The CDR3 is made up of 18 amino acids. TCRdb's table, derived via immunoSEQ multiplex PCR, lists solely in-frame clones and lacks some. The sample holds about 220,000 clones; 80% to 90% are singletons and the top ten take roughly 0.7%. The sample consisted of peripheral blood. The TCR originated in a man aged 40-55 years with acute or convalescent COVID-19. The V gene is TRBV12-2, the J gene TRBJ2-4; the D segment call TRBD1 is taken from the table without a DNA check. TRBV12-2 is designated a pseudogene. The CDR3 DNA reads TGTGCAAGTCGCCCCGACGGACGGTGGGGGCTTGTCAAAAACATTCAGTACTTC. It encodes CASRPDGRWGLVKNIQYF.